These 22 T cell receptor beta chains were sequenced from one sample in a study of blood T cell repertoires in COVID-19. Sequencing was performed with immunoSEQ multiplex PCR; in TCRdb, only in-frame clones are kept and a portion is missing. The sample includes 250,000 or so clones, approximately 85% of them seen just once. Sequenced material: peripheral blood. All receptors come from a woman aged 70-85 years with acute or convalescent COVID-19.

The gene calls are TRBV5-1 and TRBJ2-2, with D tentatively TRBD2 (5 bases). Germline-derived CDR1 and CDR2 are SGHRS and YFSETQ. The V gene lost 5 bases and the J gene lost 0 bases, with 8 bases spanning the gap. CDR3 size: 14 residues. The CDR3 sequence: CASREGSNTGELFF. The CDR3 DNA is TGCGCCAGCAGAGAGGGTTCGAACACCGGGGAGCTGTTTTTT.

The V gene is TRBV10-3, the J gene TRBJ2-3; D possibly corresponds to TRBD2 (6 bases). The V gene's germline CDR1 is ENHRY and CDR2 SYGVKD. CDR3 size: 14 residues. Trimming left V 3 bases short and J 6 bases short, with 13 bases between. CDR3 in amino acids: CAISEYRTTDTQYF. CDR3 DNA sequence: TGTGCCATCAGTGAATATAGGACTACCGATACGCAGTATTTT.

This chain uses TRBV4-1 with TRBJ1-2; D remains unclear. The germline V and J ends were trimmed by 0 bases and 1 base, with 3 bases remaining between them. CDR1 MGHRA and CDR2 YSYEKL come from the germline V gene. The CDR3 consists of 13 residues. CDR3 amino acids: CASSQESNYGYTF. The CDR3 nucleotides are TGCGCCAGCAGCCAAGAGAGTAACTATGGCTACACCTTC.

This chain connects TRBV10-3 to TRBJ1-4; D is unresolved. Germline loops: CDR1 ENHRY, CDR2 SYGVKD. The ends were cut back, 2 bases at V and 5 bases at J, with 9 bases in the middle. The CDR3 sequence is 14 residues long. The CDR3 nucleotides read TGTGCCATCAGTGAGGAGCGTAGGAATGAAAAACTGTTTTTT. Protein product: CAISEERRNEKLFF.

The V gene is TRBV6-2 or TRBV6-3, the J gene TRBJ1-3, with 11 bases lining up with TRBD1. Losses at the gene ends were 6 bases for V and 1 base for J; bases not matched to a gene: 26. The V gene's germline CDR1 is MNHEY and CDR2 SVGEGT. This CDR3 has 23 residues. CDR3 residues: CASRPQWMAGSGTGGRSGNTIYF. CDR3 bases: TGTGCCAGCAGACCTCAGTGGATGGCCGGGAGCGGGACAGGGGGTCGATCTGGAAACACCATATATTTT.

V and J are TRBV5-1 and TRBJ2-5; 9 bases fit TRBD1. The CDR3 is made up of 16 amino acids. CDR1 and CDR2 from the germline V gene are SGHRS and YFSETQ. V lost 1 base, J lost 3 bases, and 7 bases stayed unmatched. The CDR3 nucleotides read TGCGCCAGCAGCTTGCCGGTCGGGACAGGGAAAGAGACCCAGTACTTC. Its translation is CASSLPVGTGKETQYF.

The table lists this clone with a count of one. The genes are TRBV5-8 and TRBJ2-7; 10 bases match TRBD1. The CDR3 sequence is 14 residues long. After removal of 4 bases from V and 7 bases from J, the junction contained 8 bases not matched to a gene. Germline CDR1 and CDR2: SGHTS and YDEGEE. The CDR3 sequence is CASSPGQGPQEQYF. The CDR3 bases are TGTGCCAGCAGCCCGGGACAGGGGCCCCAGGAGCAGTACTTC.

The CDR3 region has the DNA TGCGCCAGCAGCTTGGTGCCCCAGGGGGTTAATGAGCAGTTCTTC. Amino acids: CASSLVPQGVNEQFF. The chain joins TRBV5-1 to TRBJ2-1; 7 nucleotides agree with TRBD1. The germline V gene encodes CDR1 SGHRS and CDR2 YFSETQ. V dropped 0 bases and J dropped 7; count of bases not matched to a gene: 7. CDR3 length: 15 amino acids.

The genes are TRBV7-2 and TRBJ1-3; a possible D gene is TRBD1 (5 bases). Trimming cost V 2 bases and J 0 bases, with 8 bases left between them. The CDR3 has 15 amino acids. Germline CDR1 reads SGHTA; CDR2 reads FQGNSA. The CDR3 DNA reads as TGTGCCAGCAGCTTACAGGGTAGCTCTGGAAACACCATATATTTT. This gives the protein CASSLQGSSGNTIYF.

This clone was detected only once. The chain couples TRBV2 to TRBJ1-2, with TRBD1 identical over 7 bases. Trimming cost V 3 bases and J 3 bases; bases outside gene matches: 4. The CDR3 runs to 14 residues. Germline V gene lookup returns CDR1 SNHLY and CDR2 FYNNEI. The CDR3 is CASSDGRGDYGYTF. As DNA, the CDR3 is TGTGCCAGCAGTGACGGCAGGGGGGACTATGGCTACACCTTC.

This clone was seen a few times. The chain is built from TRBV7-9 and TRBJ1-5; TRBD1 is a possible D gene (6 bases). V shed 3 bases and J shed 1 base, with 13 bases lying between them. CDR3 length: 16 residues. Germline lookup yields CDR1 SEHNR and CDR2 FQNEAQ (reference sequence). The chain's CDR3 is CASSFVGASSNQPQHF. CDR3 in DNA: TGTGCCAGCAGCTTCGTGGGGGCTTCGAGCAATCAGCCCCAGCATTTT.

V is TRBV7-2 and J is TRBJ1-5, with D possibly TRBD1 on 5 matching bases. With 1 base removed from V and 9 bases from J, the gap between germline ends came to 13 bases. The germline V gene has CDR1 SGHTA and CDR2 FQGNSA. CDR3 length: 14 amino acids. CDR3 in DNA: TGTGCCAGCAGCTTAGGGGAGGGGATGGGGCCCCAGCATTTT. Protein product: CASSLGEGMGPQHF.

Notes on this clone: Other DNA sequences in the same sample also yield this CDR3. V usage is TRBV20-1 and J usage is TRBJ1-2; no firm D call. Looked up from germline, CDR1 is DFQATT and CDR2 is SNEGSKA (reference sequence). The CDR3 extends over 11 amino acids. The V and J ends lost 1 base and 4 bases respectively, with 4 bases between them. The CDR3 loop is CSARGSYGYTF. CDR3 nucleotide sequence: TGCAGTGCTAGAGGCAGCTATGGCTACACCTTC.

The chain has TRBV6-1 and TRBJ1-3; D gene ambiguous. The CDR3 loop spans 16 amino acids. The germline V gene has CDR1 MNHNS and CDR2 SASEGT. V dropped 4 bases and J dropped 0 bases, with 13 bases sitting between them. Written as DNA, the CDR3 is TGTGCCAGCAGTGCCCGAAGCTTCGGCTCTGGAAACACCATATATTTT. As protein: CASSARSFGSGNTIYF.

This chain connects TRBV15 to TRBJ2-7; the match to TRBD1 covers 7 bases. The CDR3 extends over 14 amino acids. Germline V CDR1 and CDR2: LNHNV, YYDKDF (reference sequence). Germline trimming cut 1 base from V and 9 bases from J; bases unmatched to any gene: 9. CDR3 sequence: CATSRGGTDVGQYF. CDR3 coding DNA: TGTGCCACCAGCAGAGGGGGGACAGATGTAGGGCAGTACTTC. Using reference TRBV15 and TRBJ2-7 for the parts outside the CDR3, the full variable domain is DAMVIQNPRYQVTQFGKPVTLSCSQTLNHNVMYWYQQKSSQAPKLLFHYYDKDFNNEADTPDNFQSRRPNTSFCFLDIRSPGLGDTAMYLCATSRGGTDVGQYFGPGTRLTVT.

V is TRBV3-1 (or the pseudogene TRBV3-2) and J is TRBJ2-5, with 8 bases that match TRBD2. V shed 1 base and J 6 bases; nucleotides not matched to a gene: 13. The CDR3 spans 17 residues. Germline lookup yields CDR1 LGHDT and CDR2 YNNKEL (reference sequence). The CDR3 coding sequence is TGTGCCAGCAGCCAAGTTCCACCCGCGGGGGGCTCTAAGACCCAGTACTTC. It yields the protein CASSQVPPAGGSKTQYF.

This clone came up a few times. This sequence joins TRBV7-2 and TRBJ1-2, with unresolved D. CDR1 and CDR2 (germline): SGHTA, FQGNSA. This CDR3 is built from 13 residues. V was pared by 5 bases and J by 2 bases, with 9 bases between. The chain's CDR3 is CASSPQRNYGYTF. The DNA for the CDR3 is TGTGCCAGCAGCCCTCAACGGAACTATGGCTACACCTTC. Full variable domain (outside the CDR3, taken from reference TRBV7-2 and TRBJ1-2): GAGVSQSPSNKVTEKGKDVELRCDPISGHTALYWYRQSLGQGLEFLIYFQGNSAPDKSGLPSDRFSAERTGGSVSTLTIQRTQQEDSAVYLCASSPQRNYGYTFGSGTRLTVV.

This rearrangement joins TRBV25-1 to TRBJ1-1; D call uncertain. The V gene lost 6 bases and the J gene lost 5 bases, with 19 bases spanning the gap. CDR1 is MGHDK, CDR2 SYGVNS, per germline. The CDR3 consists of 15 residues. The CDR3 nucleotides are TGTGCCAGCAGCGACCTGGGAGTTGGAGCTACTGAAGCTTTCTTT. It codes for CASSDLGVGATEAFF.

The rearrangement joins TRBV2 to TRBJ1-4; a possible D gene is TRBD1 (6 bases). This CDR3 has 13 amino acids. Germline CDR1 reads SNHLY; CDR2 reads FYNNEI. Deletions cut 8 bases from V and 5 bases from J, with 12 bases between. As DNA, the CDR3 is TGTGCCAGCCGGACAGTTACAAATGAAAAACTGTTTTTT. Translating gives CASRTVTNEKLFF. The full variable domain, its missing parts supplied by reference TRBV2 and TRBJ1-4, is EPEVTQTPSHQVTQMGQEVILRCVPISNHLYFYWYRQILGQKVEFLVSFYNNEISEKSEIFDDQFSVERPDGSNFTLKIRSTKLEDSAMYFCASRTVTNEKLFFGSGTQLSVL.

The CDR3 here is CASSQDSLAGASDTQYF. In DNA, the CDR3 is TGTGCCAGCAGCCAAGATTCCCTAGCGGGGGCATCAGATACGCAGTATTTT. The chain couples TRBV3-1 (or the pseudogene TRBV3-2) to TRBJ2-3; TRBD2 matches 10 bases. Losses at the gene ends were 0 bases for V and 4 bases for J; bases not matched to a gene: 7. The CDR3 has 17 amino acids. Germline V CDR1 and CDR2: LGHDT, YNNKEL (reference sequence).

This rearrangement joins TRBV5-6 to TRBJ2-2, with a weak D call TRBD1 (5 bases). CDR1 is SGHDT and CDR2 is YYEEEE in the germline V gene. This CDR3 comprises 13 residues. Trimming pared 1 base from V and 5 bases from J, leaving 6 bases between. CDR3 nucleotide sequence: TGTGCCAGCAGCTTGCAGGGAACCGGGGAGCTGTTTTTT. As protein: CASSLQGTGELFF.

The chain couples TRBV18 to TRBJ2-7, with 12 positions matching TRBD1. The germline gives CDR1 KGHSH, CDR2 LQKENI. V lost 3 bases, J lost 5 bases, and 5 bases stayed unmatched. The CDR3 totals 15 residues. CDR3 nucleotides: TGTGCCAGCTCACCCGTGGGACAGGGGGCCAACGAGCAGTACTTC. It is translated as CASSPVGQGANEQYF.